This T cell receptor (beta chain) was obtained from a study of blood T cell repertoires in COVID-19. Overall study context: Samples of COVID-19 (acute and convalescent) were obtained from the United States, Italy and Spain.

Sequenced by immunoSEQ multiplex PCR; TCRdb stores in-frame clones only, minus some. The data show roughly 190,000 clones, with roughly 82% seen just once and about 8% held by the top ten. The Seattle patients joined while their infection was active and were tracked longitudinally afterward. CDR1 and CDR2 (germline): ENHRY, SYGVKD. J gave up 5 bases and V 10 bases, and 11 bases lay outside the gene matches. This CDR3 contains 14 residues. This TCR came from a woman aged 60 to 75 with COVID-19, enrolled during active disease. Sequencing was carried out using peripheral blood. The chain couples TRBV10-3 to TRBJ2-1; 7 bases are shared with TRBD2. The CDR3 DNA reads TGTGCCACGGCGCCGGGAGGATATAACAATGAGCAGTTCTTC. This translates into CATAPGGYNNEQFF.